Shown below are 23 T cell receptor beta chains from a single sample sequenced in a study of human thymus T cells. Only in-frame clones appear in the TCRdb table, and some are missing; sequencing was by immunoSEQ multiplex PCR. This table has about 50,000 clones, about 95% appearing once. Material: blood. The receptors here all came from a girl under three years old with a congenital heart defect but otherwise immunologically healthy.

This clone was recorded only once. The CDR3 region is CASSSYNNEQFF. In DNA, the CDR3 is TGTGCCAGCAGCTCCTACAACAATGAGCAGTTCTTC. V and J are TRBV11-2 and TRBJ2-1, with D unresolved. Germline values: CDR1 SGHAT, CDR2 FQNNGV. The CDR3 runs 12 residues. Between the trimmed V and J ends, which lost 4 bases and 5 bases, there was a span of 6 bases.

V is TRBV11-2 and J is TRBJ2-1, with TRBD2 matching over 9 bases. This CDR3 is built from 15 residues. The V and J ends lost 8 bases and 0 bases, in that order; junction bases with no gene match: 5. Germline CDR1 reads SGHAT; CDR2 reads FQNNGV. CDR3 bases: TGTGCCAGCCTAGCGGGGTACAGCTCCTACAATGAGCAGTTCTTC. Amino acids: CASLAGYSSYNEQFF. Based on the CDR3 plus reference TRBV11-2 and TRBJ2-1, the full variable domain is EAGVAQSPRYKIIEKRQSVAFWCNPISGHATLYWYQQILGQGPKLLIQFQNNGVVDDSQLPKDRFSAERLKGVDSTLKIQPAKLEDSAVYLCASLAGYSSYNEQFFGPGTRLTVL.

This chain uses TRBV7-2 with TRBJ2-7, with 11 bases identical to TRBD2. CDR1 is SGHTA and CDR2 is FQGNSA in the germline V gene. The CDR3 runs 14 residues. V lost 4 bases to trimming and J lost 6 bases; unmatched junction nucleotides: 5. CDR3 coding DNA: TGTGCCAGCAGCTCGGGACTAGCGGTGGGCGAGCAGTACTTC. This gives the protein CASSSGLAVGEQYF.

This rearrangement joins TRBV5-4 to TRBJ1-5; TRBD1 is a possible D gene (5 bases). Trimming cost V 4 bases and J 5 bases, with 16 bases left between them. Germline lookup yields CDR1 SGHNT and CDR2 YYREEE (reference sequence). There are 15 residues in the CDR3. The chain's CDR3 is CASSPDGGSDQPQHF. The DNA of the CDR3 is TGTGCCAGCAGCCCTGATGGGGGGTCGGATCAGCCCCAGCATTTT.

The rearrangement uses TRBV4-2 and TRBJ1-4, with a weak D call TRBD1 (5 bases). Trimming took off 0 bases at V and 8 bases at J, with 7 bases between the two ends. The CDR3 covers 13 residues. Per the germline V gene, CDR1 is LGHNA and CDR2 is YNFKEQ. CDR3 amino acids: CASSQEGAEKLFF. The CDR3, as DNA: TGTGCCAGCAGCCAAGAAGGGGCGGAAAAACTGTTTTTT.

The CDR3 protein is CARSLSGVVYGYTF. CDR3 in DNA: TGTGCCAGAAGTCTCTCCGGGGTCGTCTATGGCTACACCTTC. This sequence joins TRBV2 and TRBJ1-2; D gene unclear. V was pared by 9 bases and J by 4 bases, with 18 bases between. Germline CDR1 SNHLY, CDR2 FYNNEI. This CDR3 has 14 residues.

V gene TRBV5-4 combines with J gene TRBJ2-1; 9 nucleotides match TRBD1. CDR3 size: 15 residues. Germline V gives CDR1 SGHNT, CDR2 YYREEE (reference sequence). J gave up 1 base and V 4 bases, and 3 bases lay outside the gene matches. CDR3 coding DNA: TGTGCCAGCAGCCTGGGGACAGGGTCCTACAATGAGCAGTTCTTC. It yields the protein CASSLGTGSYNEQFF.

V and J are TRBV5-1 and TRBJ2-6; D is undetermined. V gave up 0 bases and J gave up 1 base, with 5 bases separating them. Germline V lookup: CDR1 SGHRS, CDR2 YFSETQ. The CDR3 totals 15 residues. The CDR3 protein is CASSLGGSGANVLTF. CDR3 DNA: TGCGCCAGCAGCTTGGGGGGTTCTGGGGCCAACGTCCTGACTTTC.

CDR3 in DNA: TGCGCGCCCGAGTACAGGGGGCTAAACAATGAGCAGTTCTTC. Its translation: CAPEYRGLNNEQFF. V is TRBV23-1 and J is TRBJ2-1, with 9 bases identical to TRBD1. TRBV23-1 carries the ORF label, with uncertain function. The CDR3 sequence is 14 residues long.

CDR3 DNA: TGTGCCAGCAGCTCCTTAGCGGGAGGGCCTTACGAGCAGTACTTC. Protein product: CASSSLAGGPYEQYF. The chain employs TRBV5-4 and TRBJ2-7; 11 nucleotides align to TRBD2. The CDR3 length is 15 residues. The V segment lost 3 bases and the J segment 4 bases; nucleotides outside the gene matches: 6. Germline lookup yields CDR1 SGHNT and CDR2 YYREEE (reference sequence).

J is TRBJ2-3 and V is TRBV7-8; D ambiguous. The CDR3 runs to 17 residues. CDR1 and CDR2 from the germline V gene are SGHVS and FQNEAQ. The V end lost 5 bases, the J end lost 1 base, and 19 bases lay between the germline ends. In DNA, the CDR3 is TGTGCCAGCAGCCGAGGTCGAGCCCTAAGGGGCACAGATACGCAGTATTTT. Protein: CASSRGRALRGTDTQYF.

The V call is TRBV7-2, the J call TRBJ2-7; TRBD2 is a possible D gene (5 bases). Trimming took off 1 base at V and 4 bases at J, with 17 bases between the two ends. Germline loops: CDR1 SGHTA, CDR2 FQGNSA. This CDR3 has 16 residues. The CDR3: CASSLGSSPRRYEQYF. CDR3 nucleotides: TGTGCCAGCAGCTTAGGATCTAGCCCGCGTAGATACGAGCAGTACTTC. The full variable domain, completed using reference TRBV7-2 and TRBJ2-7, is GAGVSQSPSNKVTEKGKDVELRCDPISGHTALYWYRQSLGQGLEFLIYFQGNSAPDKSGLPSDRFSAERTGGSVSTLTIQRTQQEDSAVYLCASSLGSSPRRYEQYFGPGTRLTVT.

The V and J genes are TRBV4-2 and TRBJ2-1; TRBD2 aligns across 13 bases. Germline CDR1 LGHNA, CDR2 YNFKEQ. The CDR3 consists of 19 residues. The ends lost 0 bases at V and 0 bases at J; junction bases unmatched: 5. The CDR3 nucleotides read TGTGCCAGCAGCCAAGAACCGGGACTAGCGGGAACCTCCTACAATGAGCAGTTCTTC. It translates to CASSQEPGLAGTSYNEQFF.

This rearrangement joins TRBV7-2 to TRBJ2-5, with TRBD2 as a possible D gene (6 bases). The CDR3 is 13 amino acids. Between the trimmed V and J ends, which lost 8 bases and 9 bases, there was a span of 19 bases. The germline V gene has CDR1 SGHTA and CDR2 FQGNSA. The CDR3 reads CASSKAQGGAQYF. The DNA for the CDR3 is TGTGCCAGCTCCAAAGCGCAGGGCGGGGCCCAGTACTTC. Together with reference TRBV7-2 and TRBJ2-5, the CDR3 gives the full variable domain: GAGVSQSPSNKVTEKGKDVELRCDPISGHTALYWYRQSLGQGLEFLIYFQGNSAPDKSGLPSDRFSAERTGGSVSTLTIQRTQQEDSAVYLCASSKAQGGAQYFGPGTRLLVL.

The chain links TRBV7-2 to TRBJ2-7; 8 bases align to TRBD1. Per germline, CDR1 SGHTA and CDR2 FQGNSA. This CDR3 contains 14 residues. The V and J ends lost 3 bases and 5 bases, in that order; junction bases with no gene match: 6. DNA for the CDR3: TGTGCCAGCAGCTTGCGGCAGGGGGCGGACGAGCAGTACTTC. It is translated as CASSLRQGADEQYF.

The V gene is TRBV28, the J gene TRBJ2-7; D is perhaps TRBD2 (7 bases). Germline CDR1 MDHEN, CDR2 SYDVKM. The V and J ends lost 3 bases and 6 bases respectively, with 9 bases between them. This CDR3 region has 12 residues. The chain's CDR3 is CASSFRGGEQYF. CDR3 DNA sequence: TGTGCCAGCAGTTTTAGGGGGGGCGAGCAGTACTTC.

This chain connects TRBV9 to TRBJ2-3, with D uncertain. Per germline, CDR1 SGDLS and CDR2 YYNGEE. This CDR3 is 12 amino acids long. V was shortened by 7 bases and J by 1 base, with 7 bases between the two germline ends. DNA for the CDR3: TGTGCCAGCGCCTATGGCACAGATACGCAGTATTTT. It yields the protein CASAYGTDTQYF.

The gene calls are TRBV4-1 and TRBJ2-7; no firm D call. CDR1 is MGHRA and CDR2 is YSYEKL in the germline V gene. Trimming left V 0 bases short and J 2 bases short, with 14 bases between. CDR3 length equals 16 residues. The CDR3: CASSQEWGRLAYEQYF. The CDR3 DNA sequence: TGCGCCAGCAGCCAAGAGTGGGGTAGACTGGCCTACGAGCAGTACTTC.

This clone was seen more than once but under ten times. The chain has TRBV2 and TRBJ1-3; D is unresolved. Germline V gene lookup returns CDR1 SNHLY and CDR2 FYNNEI. Trimming removed 8 bases at V and 4 bases at J, with 12 bases between. This CDR3 has 13 amino acids. CDR3 in DNA: TGTGCCAGCTGCTGGCAGACCGGAAACACCATATATTTT. Protein product: CASCWQTGNTIYF.

The chain employs TRBV9 and TRBJ2-1; 7 bases line up with TRBD2. Trimming took 8 bases from V and 6 from J; bases not matched to a gene: 8. CDR3 size: 13 residues. Germline V lookup: CDR1 SGDLS, CDR2 YYNGEE. CDR3 in amino acids: CARFRTRVNEQFF. Written as DNA, the CDR3 is TGTGCCAGATTCAGGACTAGGGTCAATGAGCAGTTCTTC.

The chain combines TRBV5-5 with TRBJ2-5; tentatively, D is TRBD1 (6 bases). This CDR3 comprises 15 residues. The germline V gene encodes CDR1 SGHKS and CDR2 YYEKEE (reference sequence). V was trimmed by 1 base and J by 2 bases, leaving 12 bases between them. CDR3 sequence (DNA): TGTGCCAGCAGCTTGTCAGGGGCCAGACAAGAGACCCAGTACTTC. Encoded protein: CASSLSGARQETQYF. The whole variable domain, remainder taken from reference TRBV5-5 and TRBJ2-5, is DAGVTQSPTHLIKTRGQQVTLRCSPISGHKSVSWYQQVLGQGPQFIFQYYEKEERGRGNFPDRFSARQFPNYSSELNVNALLLGDSALYLCASSLSGARQETQYFGPGTRLLVL.

The V gene is TRBV5-4, the J gene TRBJ1-6; 7 bases align to TRBD1. The germline CDR1 and CDR2 sequences are SGHNT and YYREEE (reference sequence). V dropped 4 bases and J dropped 8; count of bases not matched to a gene: 12. The CDR3 runs to 16 residues. CDR3 sequence reads: CASSRIPGTDDSPLHF. Here the CDR3 DNA reads TGTGCCAGCAGCCGAATTCCCGGGACAGATGATTCACCCCTCCACTTT.

The V call is TRBV27, the J call TRBJ2-3; 9 bases agree with TRBD2. Losses at the gene ends were 1 base for V and 0 bases for J; bases not matched to a gene: 8. From germline, CDR1 is MNHEY and CDR2 SMNVEV (reference sequence). The CDR3 extends over 18 amino acids. The CDR3 DNA sequence: TGTGCCAGCAGTTTATTTGGGGCGGGAGGGTATAGCACAGATACGCAGTATTTT. This sequence encodes CASSLFGAGGYSTDTQYF.